Listed below are T cell receptor beta chains from one sample, sequenced in a study of T cell repertoires and HLA-DP antigens. These TCRs are of unknown antigen specificity. Profiled with immunoSEQ multiplex PCR; TCRdb holds only in-frame clones, not every one. Among 85,000 to 90,000 clones listed, 86% were seen once. Sample: CD4+ T cells from PBMCs. These receptors were taken from a man aged 45-60 years in good health and CMV-seronegative. The CDR3 runs from the conserved cysteine through the conserved F or W. A D gene is named only where the DNA matches it firmly. Expanded clones are given a class, and other clones once, few, many or no size at all.

abundance,j_gene,d_gene,v_gene,CDR3aa
-,TRBJ2-3,TRBD2,TRBV5-1,CASSDSGSSTDTQYF
-,TRBJ2-7,-,TRBV7-2,CASSGASYEQYF
-,TRBJ2-3,-,TRBV7-2,CASSLGRQYTDTQYF
-,TRBJ1-5,-,TRBV19,CASSMTGGGNQPQHF
once,TRBJ2-7,-,TRBV6-5,CASSRPPDVAYEQYF
-,TRBJ1-3,-,TRBV4-1,CASSQVLTREGNTIYF
-,TRBJ2-5,-,TRBV7-9,CASSQRPGETQYF
once,TRBJ2-5,TRBD2,TRBV6-5,CASSRLAGVETQYF
-,TRBJ1-1,-,TRBV28,CASSPNPGHMNTEAFF
-,TRBJ1-2,-,TRBV9,CASSVDSPTNYGYTF
-,TRBJ2-3,TRBD1,TRBV6-4,CASSDGGQGADTQYF
-,TRBJ1-6,-,TRBV9,CASSVAERSGSPLHF
-,TRBJ1-4,-,TRBV27,CASSLNGAVTGLFF
-,TRBJ2-2,-,TRBV4-3,CASSQVAGPNTGELFF
-,TRBJ2-3,-,TRBV5-1,CASSLSGATDTQYF
-,TRBJ1-1,-,TRBV7-8,CASSPSTMSGHQAFF
-,TRBJ2-1,-,TRBV15,CATSREGVVNEQFF
-,TRBJ2-2,TRBD2,TRBV4-2,CASSQGLAGGSIGELFF
once,TRBJ1-1,-,TRBV7-2,CASSPRGMNTEAFF
-,TRBJ1-1,-,TRBV25-1,CASSIGVGRTFF
-,TRBJ2-1,TRBD2,TRBV19,CASSGSSGGPVRNNEQFF
-,TRBJ1-1,-,TRBV30,CAWRAGAPTEAFF
few,TRBJ1-1,-,TRBV11-2,CASRLRAGNTEAFF
-,TRBJ1-2,-,TRBV30,CAWSGNGGYTF
-,TRBJ2-5,TRBD2,TRBV20-1,CSALAGETQYF
few,TRBJ2-4,TRBD1,TRBV9,CASSVGAGGLTVAKNIQYF
-,TRBJ1-2,-,TRBV5-8,CASSLEFNYGYTF
once,TRBJ2-7,TRBD1,TRBV7-2,CASSFPGQGAYEQYF
-,TRBJ2-1,-,TRBV27,CASRRSDEQFF
-,TRBJ2-3,-,TRBV9,CASSVVAGRGTDTQYF
-,TRBJ1-2,TRBD1,TRBV19,CASSTQGMDGYTF
-,TRBJ2-3,TRBD2,TRBV28,CASKAGGTADTQYF
-,TRBJ2-3,TRBD2,TRBV30,CAWRGGLAGIPSTDTQYF
-,TRBJ1-5,-,TRBV19,CASSPYAEPQHF
-,TRBJ1-5,TRBD1,TRBV7-9,CASSLGMGTGGGNQPQHF
-,TRBJ1-5,-,TRBV19,CASPPGDQPQHF
-,TRBJ2-7,-,TRBV6-5,CASGIWGKRYEQYF
-,TRBJ2-7,TRBD2,TRBV11-2,CASSLEASGIYEQYF
-,TRBJ1-1,-,TRBV2,CASSFEGSTEAFF
-,TRBJ2-4,-,TRBV7-2,CASSPDLGKNIQYF
-,TRBJ2-7,-,TRBV18,CASSPVGDYEQYF
-,TRBJ2-3,-,TRBV7-2,CASSFSWEDQTDTQYF
-,TRBJ1-6,-,TRBV30,CAWRRPDIYNSPLHF
-,TRBJ1-1,TRBD1,TRBV7-2,CASRPGGLNTEAFF
-,TRBJ1-2,TRBD1,TRBV19,CASKVGQGADYGYTF
-,TRBJ2-1,TRBD2,TRBV5-4,CASSSETSGRTYNEQFF
-,TRBJ2-1,-,TRBV5-4,CASSLASGRLYNEQFF
-,TRBJ1-1,TRBD1,TRBV7-8,CASSLGQGLNTEAFF
-,TRBJ1-5,TRBD1,TRBV4-2,CASSQADRGGQPQHF
few,TRBJ1-1,TRBD1,TRBV4-3,CASSRGDRASVGGAFF
-,TRBJ2-7,-,TRBV19,CASSSHWGSEQYF